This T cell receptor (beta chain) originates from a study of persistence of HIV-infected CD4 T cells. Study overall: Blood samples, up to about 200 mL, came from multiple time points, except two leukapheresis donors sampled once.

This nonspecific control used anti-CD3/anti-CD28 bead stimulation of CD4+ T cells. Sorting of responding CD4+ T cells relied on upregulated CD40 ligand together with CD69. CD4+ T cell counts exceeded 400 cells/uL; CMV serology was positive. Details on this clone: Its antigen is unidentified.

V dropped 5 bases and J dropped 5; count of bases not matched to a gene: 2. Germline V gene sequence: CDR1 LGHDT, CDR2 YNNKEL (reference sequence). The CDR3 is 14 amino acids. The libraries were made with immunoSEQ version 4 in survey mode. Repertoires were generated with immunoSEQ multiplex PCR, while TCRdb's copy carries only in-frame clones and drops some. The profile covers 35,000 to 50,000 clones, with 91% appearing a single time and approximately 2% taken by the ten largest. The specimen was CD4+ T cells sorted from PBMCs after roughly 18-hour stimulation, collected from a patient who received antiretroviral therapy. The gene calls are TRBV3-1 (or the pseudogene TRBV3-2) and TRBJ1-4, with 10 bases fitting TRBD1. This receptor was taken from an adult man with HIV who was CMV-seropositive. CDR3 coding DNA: TGTGCCAGCAGCTTGGGACAGGGGAATGAAAAACTGTTTTTT. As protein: CASSLGQGNEKLFF.